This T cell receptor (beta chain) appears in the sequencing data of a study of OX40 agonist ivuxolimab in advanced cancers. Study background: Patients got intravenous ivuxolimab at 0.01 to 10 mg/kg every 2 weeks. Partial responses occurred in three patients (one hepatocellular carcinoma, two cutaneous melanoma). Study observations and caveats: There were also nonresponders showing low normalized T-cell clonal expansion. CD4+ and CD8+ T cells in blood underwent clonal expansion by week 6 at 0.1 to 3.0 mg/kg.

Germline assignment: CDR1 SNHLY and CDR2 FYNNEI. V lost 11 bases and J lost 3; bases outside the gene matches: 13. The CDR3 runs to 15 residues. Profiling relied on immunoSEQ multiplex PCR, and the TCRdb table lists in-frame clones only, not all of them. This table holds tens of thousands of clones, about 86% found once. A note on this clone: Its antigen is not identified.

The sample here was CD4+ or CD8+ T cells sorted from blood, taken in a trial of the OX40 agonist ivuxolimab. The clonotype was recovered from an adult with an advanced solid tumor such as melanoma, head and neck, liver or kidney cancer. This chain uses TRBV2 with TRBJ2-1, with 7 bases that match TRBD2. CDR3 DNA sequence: TGTGCCCTAAGCGGAGCGGGGACCAACTACAATGAGCAGTTCTTC. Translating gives CALSGAGTNYNEQFF. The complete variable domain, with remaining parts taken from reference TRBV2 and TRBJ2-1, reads EPEVTQTPSHQVTQMGQEVILRCVPISNHLYFYWYRQILGQKVEFLVSFYNNEISEKSEIFDDQFSVERPDGSNFTLKIRSTKLEDSAMYFCALSGAGTNYNEQFFGPGTRLTVL.